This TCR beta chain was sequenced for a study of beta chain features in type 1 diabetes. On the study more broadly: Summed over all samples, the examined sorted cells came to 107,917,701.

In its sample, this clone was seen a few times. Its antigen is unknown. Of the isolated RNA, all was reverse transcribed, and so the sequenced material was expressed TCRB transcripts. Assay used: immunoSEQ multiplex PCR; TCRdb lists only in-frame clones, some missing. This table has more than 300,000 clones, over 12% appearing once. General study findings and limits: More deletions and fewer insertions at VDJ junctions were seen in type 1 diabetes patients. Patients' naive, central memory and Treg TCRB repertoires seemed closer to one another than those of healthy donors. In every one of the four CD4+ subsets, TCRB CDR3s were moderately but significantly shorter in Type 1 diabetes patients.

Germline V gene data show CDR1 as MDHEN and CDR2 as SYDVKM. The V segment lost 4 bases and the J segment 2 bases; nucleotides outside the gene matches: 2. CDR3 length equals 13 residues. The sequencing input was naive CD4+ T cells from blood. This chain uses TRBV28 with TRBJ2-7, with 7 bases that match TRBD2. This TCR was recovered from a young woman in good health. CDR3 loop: CASSSGTTYEQYF. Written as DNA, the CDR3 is TGTGCCAGCAGTTCCGGGACTACCTACGAGCAGTACTTC.